The clone carrying this T cell receptor (beta chain) has more than one count but fewer than ten. Its cognate antigen is unknown. These data belong to a study of response to subunit inactivated influenza vaccine. Whole-study findings and limits: The authors suggested that few new T cells are recruited per seasonal influenza vaccination.

V dropped 3 bases and J dropped 5 bases, with 16 bases sitting between them. Per germline, CDR1 DFQATT and CDR2 SNEGSKA (reference sequence). This CDR3 spans 14 amino acids. TCRdb fed the RT-PCR reads into MiXCR, producing one record per CDR3 protein. The data show around 750,000 distinct CDR3 sequences, with around 20% seen just once and roughly 10% held by the top ten. The sequenced sample was PBMCs from blood, obtained 5 to 6 days after vaccination. The TCR originated in a man in his forties or fifties who received an inactivated influenza vaccine. The chain couples TRBV20-1 to TRBJ2-5; a weak D match, TRBD2 (5 bases). The CDR3 DNA reads TGCAGTGCTAGGGACCCTAGCATTGGCGAGACCCAGTACTTC. It specifies CSARDPSIGETQYF.